This is a list of T cell receptor beta chains from one sample in a study of blood T cell repertoires in COVID-19. Sequencing was performed with immunoSEQ multiplex PCR; in TCRdb, only in-frame clones are kept and a portion is missing. The sample lists tens of thousands of clones; roughly 73% were seen once. Input material: peripheral blood. All receptors derive from a human donor in a cohort sampled during active COVID-19. The CDR3 runs from the conserved cysteine through the conserved F or W. D genes are given only for firm matches. Expanded clones get a size class; other rows say once, few or many, or leave the size out.

clone_size: NA; j_call: TRBJ1-4; v_call: TRBV3-1/TRBV3-2; d_call: NA; cdr3_nt: TGTGCCAGCAGCCAAGAAGAGGTAGATTCCGGAAAACTGTTTTTT; cdr3_aa: CASSQEEVDSGKLFF
clone_size: NA; j_call: TRBJ1-1; v_call: TRBV11-2; d_call: NA; cdr3_nt: TGTGCCAGCAGCTTAGGGGAGATAAACGTTTTCTTT; cdr3_aa: CASSLGEINVFF
clone_size: NA; j_call: TRBJ2-7; v_call: TRBV24-1; d_call: NA; cdr3_nt: TGTGCCACCAGTGATTTAACAGGCTACGAGCAGTACTTC; cdr3_aa: CATSDLTGYEQYF
clone_size: NA; j_call: TRBJ2-3; v_call: TRBV27; d_call: TRBD2; cdr3_nt: TGTGCCAGCAGTAACCCGGCGGGGGAGAGGGCAGATACGCAGTATTTT; cdr3_aa: CASSNPAGERADTQYF
clone_size: NA; j_call: TRBJ1-6; v_call: TRBV5-1; d_call: TRBD1; cdr3_nt: TGCGCCAGCAGCTGGACAGGGCCATTCTATAATTCACCCCTCCACTTT; cdr3_aa: CASSWTGPFYNSPLHF
clone_size: NA; j_call: TRBJ2-1; v_call: TRBV5-4; d_call: NA; cdr3_nt: TGTGCCAGCACCTGGAGCCGGAGTAATGAGCAGTTCTTC; cdr3_aa: CASTWSRSNEQFF
clone_size: NA; j_call: TRBJ2-1; v_call: TRBV24-1; d_call: TRBD2; cdr3_nt: TGTGCCACCAGGGGAGCGGGGGCCAGCTCCTACAATGAGCAGTTCTTC; cdr3_aa: CATRGAGASSYNEQFF
clone_size: NA; j_call: TRBJ2-7; v_call: TRBV12-3/TRBV12-4; d_call: TRBD1; cdr3_nt: TGTGCCAGCAGTACACAGGGGGCCTACGAGCAGTACTTC; cdr3_aa: CASSTQGAYEQYF
clone_size: NA; j_call: TRBJ2-5; v_call: TRBV2; d_call: NA; cdr3_nt: TGTGCCAGCAGCCCGCAAGAGACCCAGTACTTC; cdr3_aa: CASSPQETQYF
clone_size: once; j_call: TRBJ2-5; v_call: TRBV27; d_call: TRBD2; cdr3_nt: TGTGCCAGCAGTTCCCGGACTAGCGGGAACCAAGAGACCCAGTACTTC; cdr3_aa: CASSSRTSGNQETQYF
clone_size: NA; j_call: TRBJ2-4; v_call: TRBV28; d_call: NA; cdr3_nt: TGTGCCAGCAGATCCCTCGGCGCGGGGGCCAAAAACATTCAGTACTTC; cdr3_aa: CASRSLGAGAKNIQYF
clone_size: NA; j_call: TRBJ1-1; v_call: TRBV18; d_call: NA; cdr3_nt: TGTGCCAGCTCACGGTCACCGGACTTTGGCTCTGAAGCTTTCTTT; cdr3_aa: CASSRSPDFGSEAFF
clone_size: NA; j_call: TRBJ2-7; v_call: TRBV7-8; d_call: TRBD1; cdr3_nt: TGTGCCAGCAGCTTAGGGACAGGGGCCCACGAGCAGTACTTC; cdr3_aa: CASSLGTGAHEQYF
clone_size: NA; j_call: TRBJ1-1; v_call: TRBV19; d_call: TRBD1; cdr3_nt: TGTGCCAGTAACCAGGGGGGACAGGAGGTCCGGAACACTGAAGCTTTCTTT; cdr3_aa: CASNQGGQEVRNTEAFF
clone_size: NA; j_call: TRBJ1-4; v_call: TRBV11-2; d_call: NA; cdr3_nt: TGTGCCAGCAGCCTCGGATCGACAGCAACTAATGAAAAACTGTTTTTT; cdr3_aa: CASSLGSTATNEKLFF
clone_size: once; j_call: TRBJ1-1; v_call: TRBV6-6; d_call: NA; cdr3_nt: TGTGCCAGCCACGAACGAGGGCCTGAAGCTTTCTTT; cdr3_aa: CASHERGPEAFF
clone_size: NA; j_call: TRBJ2-1; v_call: TRBV19; d_call: NA; cdr3_nt: TGTGCCAGTACCCGAAGAGACAGCTACAATGAGCAGTTCTTC; cdr3_aa: CASTRRDSYNEQFF
clone_size: NA; j_call: TRBJ1-4; v_call: TRBV5-1; d_call: TRBD1; cdr3_nt: TGCGCCAGCAGCTTCTATTTGGACAGGAAAAATGAAAAACTGTTTTTT; cdr3_aa: CASSFYLDRKNEKLFF
clone_size: NA; j_call: TRBJ2-7; v_call: TRBV11-2; d_call: TRBD1; cdr3_nt: TGTGCCAGCAGCTATAGAGACAGGGGACCCTACGAGCAGTACTTC; cdr3_aa: CASSYRDRGPYEQYF
clone_size: few; j_call: TRBJ1-5; v_call: TRBV28; d_call: NA; cdr3_nt: TGTGCCAGCAGTCCCGGGGGGCAGCCCCAGCATTTT; cdr3_aa: CASSPGGQPQHF
clone_size: NA; j_call: TRBJ1-5; v_call: TRBV4-1; d_call: NA; cdr3_nt: TGCGCCAGCAGCCAAGAAGGCAACACAAAAGCGGGGCAGCCCCAGCATTTT; cdr3_aa: CASSQEGNTKAGQPQHF
clone_size: NA; j_call: TRBJ1-4; v_call: TRBV6-5; d_call: NA; cdr3_nt: TGTGCCAGCAGGGGGACAACCACTAATGAAAAACTGTTTTTT; cdr3_aa: CASRGTTTNEKLFF
clone_size: NA; j_call: TRBJ2-7; v_call: TRBV5-8; d_call: TRBD1; cdr3_nt: TGTGCCAGCAGCCACGAGGACAGGGTGTCGTACGAGCAGTACTTC; cdr3_aa: CASSHEDRVSYEQYF
clone_size: NA; j_call: TRBJ1-6; v_call: TRBV28; d_call: TRBD1; cdr3_nt: TGTGCCAGCAGCTCCGGGACAGAGAATTCACCCCTCCACTTT; cdr3_aa: CASSSGTENSPLHF
clone_size: NA; j_call: TRBJ1-2; v_call: TRBV24-1; d_call: NA; cdr3_nt: TGTGCCACCAGTGACCCAGACGGCCGGGGCACCTTC; cdr3_aa: CATSDPDGRGTF
clone_size: NA; j_call: TRBJ2-5; v_call: TRBV28; d_call: NA; cdr3_nt: TGTGCCAGCAGTTCCCCGACAGTCCAAGAGACCCAGTACTTC; cdr3_aa: CASSSPTVQETQYF
clone_size: NA; j_call: TRBJ1-1; v_call: TRBV6-5; d_call: TRBD1; cdr3_nt: TGTGCCAGCAGTCTTAGGACAGGGGGAATCACTGAAGCTTTCTTT; cdr3_aa: CASSLRTGGITEAFF
clone_size: NA; j_call: TRBJ2-7; v_call: TRBV6-5; d_call: TRBD1; cdr3_nt: TGTGCCAGCAGTTTCGGGACAGGGGGCTCCGGTGAGCAGTACTTC; cdr3_aa: CASSFGTGGSGEQYF
clone_size: NA; j_call: TRBJ2-2; v_call: TRBV19; d_call: TRBD2; cdr3_nt: TGTGCCAGTAGTATACCGGGACTAGCGGGAGGGATGGGCACCGGGGAGCTGTTTTTT; cdr3_aa: CASSIPGLAGGMGTGELFF
clone_size: NA; j_call: TRBJ1-1; v_call: TRBV11-2; d_call: TRBD1; cdr3_nt: TGTGCCAGCAGCTTAATTGGACAGGGCAACACTGAAGCTTTCTTT; cdr3_aa: CASSLIGQGNTEAFF
clone_size: NA; j_call: TRBJ2-5; v_call: TRBV19; d_call: NA; cdr3_nt: TGTGCCAGTAGTAGGGGAGAGCAAGAGACCCAGTACTTC; cdr3_aa: CASSRGEQETQYF
clone_size: NA; j_call: TRBJ1-6; v_call: TRBV5-4; d_call: TRBD1; cdr3_nt: TGTGCCAGCAGCTTGGGGGGGACAGTTTCACCCCTCCACTTT; cdr3_aa: CASSLGGTVSPLHF
clone_size: few; j_call: TRBJ2-1; v_call: TRBV12-1; d_call: NA; cdr3_nt: TGTGCCAGCAGGCTTAATCCCGCGGGGGACAATGAGCAGTTCTTC; cdr3_aa: CASRLNPAGDNEQFF
clone_size: NA; j_call: TRBJ1-5; v_call: TRBV19; d_call: TRBD1; cdr3_nt: TGTGCCAGTATCGGACAGGAGAATCAGCCCCAGCATTTT; cdr3_aa: CASIGQENQPQHF
clone_size: NA; j_call: TRBJ1-2; v_call: TRBV7-9; d_call: NA; cdr3_nt: TGTGCCAGCAGCCCAGTAAGGGGGGGTGATGGCTACACCTTC; cdr3_aa: CASSPVRGGDGYTF
clone_size: NA; j_call: TRBJ2-5; v_call: TRBV27; d_call: TRBD1; cdr3_nt: TGTGCCAGCAGTCAAACAGGGGGCGGGAAGACCCAGTACTTC; cdr3_aa: CASSQTGGGKTQYF
clone_size: once; j_call: TRBJ1-4; v_call: TRBV3-1/TRBV3-2; d_call: NA; cdr3_nt: TGTGCCAGCAGCGGCAGGACAGTGGGTAATGAAAAACTGTTTTTT; cdr3_aa: CASSGRTVGNEKLFF
clone_size: few; j_call: TRBJ1-5; v_call: TRBV2; d_call: NA; cdr3_nt: TGTGCCAGCAAAGCGACAGGATATAGCAATCAGCCCCAGCATTTT; cdr3_aa: CASKATGYSNQPQHF
clone_size: NA; j_call: TRBJ2-2; v_call: TRBV27; d_call: NA; cdr3_nt: TGTGCCAGCAGGGGGGCGGGCGCGAACACCGGGGAGCTGTTTTTT; cdr3_aa: CASRGAGANTGELFF
clone_size: NA; j_call: TRBJ1-2; v_call: TRBV3-1/TRBV3-2; d_call: NA; cdr3_nt: TGTGCCAGCAGCCAAGATGAGGCAGGGTCTGGCTACACCTTC; cdr3_aa: CASSQDEAGSGYTF
clone_size: NA; j_call: TRBJ1-2; v_call: TRBV2; d_call: NA; cdr3_nt: TGTGCCAGCAGTGAATTGACACGCTATGGCTACACCTTC; cdr3_aa: CASSELTRYGYTF
clone_size: NA; j_call: TRBJ1-4; v_call: TRBV5-4; d_call: NA; cdr3_nt: TGTGCCAGCAGCCCATCGGATAGTGGGGCGAATGAAAAACTGTTTTTT; cdr3_aa: CASSPSDSGANEKLFF
clone_size: NA; j_call: TRBJ2-3; v_call: TRBV7-8; d_call: TRBD2; cdr3_nt: TGTGCCAGCAGCTTAGCGGGAGGGCCTTATGAGAGCACAGATACGCAGTATTTT; cdr3_aa: CASSLAGGPYESTDTQYF
clone_size: NA; j_call: TRBJ2-1; v_call: TRBV14; d_call: TRBD2; cdr3_nt: TGTGCCAGCAGCCAAAACCTAGCGGGAGTAGGAGAGGAGCAGTTCTTC; cdr3_aa: CASSQNLAGVGEEQFF
clone_size: NA; j_call: TRBJ1-1; v_call: TRBV19; d_call: TRBD1; cdr3_nt: TGTGCCAGTAGTAACCGGGACAGAGCAATGAACACTGAAGCTTTCTTT; cdr3_aa: CASSNRDRAMNTEAFF
clone_size: few; j_call: TRBJ2-7; v_call: TRBV10-2; d_call: NA; cdr3_nt: TGCGCCAGCAGGGGAGGGAGGGGGATCTACGAGCAGTACTTC; cdr3_aa: CASRGGRGIYEQYF
clone_size: few; j_call: TRBJ1-4; v_call: TRBV30; d_call: NA; cdr3_nt: TGTGCCTGGAACCCAGGCAATGAAAAACTGTTTTTT; cdr3_aa: CAWNPGNEKLFF
clone_size: few; j_call: TRBJ2-3; v_call: TRBV6-5; d_call: NA; cdr3_nt: TGTGCCAGCAGTTCCGGACAGTACACAGATACGCAGTATTTT; cdr3_aa: CASSSGQYTDTQYF
clone_size: NA; j_call: TRBJ2-1; v_call: TRBV30; d_call: NA; cdr3_nt: TGTGCCTGGAGTGTAATACAGGCCAATGTTGAGCAGTTCTTC; cdr3_aa: CAWSVIQANVEQFF
clone_size: NA; j_call: TRBJ1-1; v_call: TRBV28; d_call: TRBD1; cdr3_nt: TGTGCCAGTCGACAGGGGGTCACTGAAGCTTTCTTT; cdr3_aa: CASRQGVTEAFF
clone_size: NA; j_call: TRBJ2-7; v_call: TRBV15; d_call: NA; cdr3_nt: TGTGCCACCAGCGGAGGGGAGGCCCTCGTCCCCTACGAGCAGTACTTC; cdr3_aa: CATSGGEALVPYEQYF
clone_size: NA; j_call: TRBJ2-3; v_call: TRBV7-9; d_call: TRBD2; cdr3_nt: TGTGCCAGCAGCGGCGTAGCGGGGGGTAGCACAGATACGCAGTATTTT; cdr3_aa: CASSGVAGGSTDTQYF
clone_size: NA; j_call: TRBJ1-3; v_call: TRBV19; d_call: TRBD1; cdr3_nt: TGTGCCAGTACCAGCAGGGGGTCTGGAAACACCATATATTTT; cdr3_aa: CASTSRGSGNTIYF
clone_size: NA; j_call: TRBJ2-7; v_call: TRBV7-9; d_call: NA; cdr3_nt: TGTGCCAGCAGCTTACCAACAGACTCCTACGAGCAGTACTTC; cdr3_aa: CASSLPTDSYEQYF